This section outlines one TCR beta chain sequence together with its context. This sample was included in a study of Graves' ophthalmopathy and Graves' hyperthyroidism. The wider study: Peripheral blood collection took place at initial diagnosis, before any treatment.

The V segment lost 3 bases and the J segment 6 bases; nucleotides outside the gene matches: 6. In germline, CDR1 is SGDLS, CDR2 YYNGEE. The CDR3 runs to 14 residues. RNA transcripts yielded amplified TCR beta CDR3 regions. After a first-round RT-PCR with HTBI primers, a second-round multiplex PCR was run. Each CDR3 protein is one row after TCRdb ran MiXCR on the multiplex PCR reads. The data hold a few hundred thousand distinct CDR3 sequences, with about a sixth observed a single time. The clonotype comes from an adult woman with stable Graves' hyperthyroidism. The chain carries TRBV9 and TRBJ2-7; 10 bases are a match to TRBD1. The sample consisted of peripheral blood. As DNA, the CDR3 is TGTGCCAGCAGCGAGACCGGACAGGGGGTCGAGCAGTACTTC. Translation: CASSETGQGVEQYF.